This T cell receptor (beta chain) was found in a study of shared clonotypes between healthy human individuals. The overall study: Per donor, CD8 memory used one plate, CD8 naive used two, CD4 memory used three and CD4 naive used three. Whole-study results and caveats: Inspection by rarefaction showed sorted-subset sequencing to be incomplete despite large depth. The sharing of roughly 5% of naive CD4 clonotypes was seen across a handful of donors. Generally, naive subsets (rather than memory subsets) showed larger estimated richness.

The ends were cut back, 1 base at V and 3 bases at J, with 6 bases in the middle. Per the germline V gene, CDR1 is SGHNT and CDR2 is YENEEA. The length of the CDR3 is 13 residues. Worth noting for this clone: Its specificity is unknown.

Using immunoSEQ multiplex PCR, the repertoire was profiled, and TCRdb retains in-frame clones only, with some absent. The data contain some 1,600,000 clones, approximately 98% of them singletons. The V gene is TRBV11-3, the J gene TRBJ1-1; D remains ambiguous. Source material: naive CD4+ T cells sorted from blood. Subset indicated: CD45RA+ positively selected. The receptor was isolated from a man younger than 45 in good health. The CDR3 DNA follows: TGTGCCAGCAGCTTAGTGAAGGACACTGAAGCTTTCTTT. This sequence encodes CASSLVKDTEAFF.